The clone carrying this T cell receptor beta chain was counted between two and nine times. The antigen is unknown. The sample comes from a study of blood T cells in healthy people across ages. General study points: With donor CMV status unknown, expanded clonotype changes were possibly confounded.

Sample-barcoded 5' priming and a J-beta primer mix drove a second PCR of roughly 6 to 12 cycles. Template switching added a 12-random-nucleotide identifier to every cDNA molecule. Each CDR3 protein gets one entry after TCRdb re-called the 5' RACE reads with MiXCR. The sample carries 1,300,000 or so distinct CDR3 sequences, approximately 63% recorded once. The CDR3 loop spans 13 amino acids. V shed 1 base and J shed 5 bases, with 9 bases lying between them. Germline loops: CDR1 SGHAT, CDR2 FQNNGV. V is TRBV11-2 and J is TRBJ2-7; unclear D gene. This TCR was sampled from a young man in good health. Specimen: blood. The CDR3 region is CASSLVAIHEQYF. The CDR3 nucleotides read TGTGCCAGCAGCTTAGTTGCGATCCACGAGCAGTACTTC.